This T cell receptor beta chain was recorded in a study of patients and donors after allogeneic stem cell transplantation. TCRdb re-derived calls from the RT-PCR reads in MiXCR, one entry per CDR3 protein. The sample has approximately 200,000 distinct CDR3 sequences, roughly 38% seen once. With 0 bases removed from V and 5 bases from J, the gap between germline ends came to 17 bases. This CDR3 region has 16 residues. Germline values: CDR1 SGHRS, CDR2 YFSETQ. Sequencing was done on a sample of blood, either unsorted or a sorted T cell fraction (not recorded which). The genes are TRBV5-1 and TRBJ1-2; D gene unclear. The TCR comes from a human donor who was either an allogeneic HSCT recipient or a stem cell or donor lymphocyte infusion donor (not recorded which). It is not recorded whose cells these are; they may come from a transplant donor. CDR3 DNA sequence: TGCGCCAGCAGCTTGGGGCTCCTCCTGGAAGGGTATGGCTACACCTTC. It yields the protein CASSLGLLLEGYGYTF. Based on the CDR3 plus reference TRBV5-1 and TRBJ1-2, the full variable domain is KAGVTQTPRYLIKTRGQQVTLSCSPISGHRSVSWYQQTPGQGLQFLFEYFSETQRNKGNFPGRFSGRQFSNSRSEMNVSTLELGDSALYLCASSLGLLLEGYGYTFGSGTRLTVV.